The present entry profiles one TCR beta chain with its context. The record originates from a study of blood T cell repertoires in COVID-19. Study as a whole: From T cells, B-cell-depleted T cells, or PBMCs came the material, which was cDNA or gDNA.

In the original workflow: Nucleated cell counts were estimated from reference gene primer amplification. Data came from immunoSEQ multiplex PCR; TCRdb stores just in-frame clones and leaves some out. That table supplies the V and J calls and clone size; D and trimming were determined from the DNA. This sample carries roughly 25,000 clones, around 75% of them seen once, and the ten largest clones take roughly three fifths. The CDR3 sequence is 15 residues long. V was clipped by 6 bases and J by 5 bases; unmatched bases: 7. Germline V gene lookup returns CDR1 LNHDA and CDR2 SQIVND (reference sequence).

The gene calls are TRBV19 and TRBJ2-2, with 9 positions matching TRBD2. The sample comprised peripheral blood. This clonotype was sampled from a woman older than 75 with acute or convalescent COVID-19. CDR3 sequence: CASRGPAGGTGELFF. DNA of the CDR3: TGTGCCAGTAGGGGACCAGCGGGGGGTACCGGGGAGCTGTTTTTT.